This T cell receptor (beta chain) was found in a study of blood T cell repertoires in COVID-19 (TCRdb year 2020). Background for the entire study: Collaborator samples came from the United States, Italy and Spain and covered acute and convalescent phases of COVID-19. The prospective study material was composed of cDNA or gDNA derived from T cells, B-cell-depleted T cells, or PBMCs. Deeply sampled blood TCRbeta repertoires from subjects exposed to, actively infected with, or recovered from COVID-19 were included in the dataset. A freely available public database, intended as a resource for researchers studying the immune response to SARS-CoV-2, is where the repertoires were released. The samples were drawn from the first 160 participants of the ongoing ImmuneRACE study and from 950 to 1,500 subjects provided by 6 global collaborators. The sample metadata nearly always contained a de-identified subject ID, COVID-19 status, age in years and sex. Where available, HLA class I and class II types were taken from metadata supplied by the sample provider and were not determined by assay-based typing.

Each collaborating institution followed its own protocols to collect whole blood in K2EDTA tubes. For TCRbeta analysis, collaborator samples were shipped as frozen whole blood, as isolated PBMCs, or as DNA extracted from either sample type. The immunoSEQ Assay, a bias-controlled multiplex PCR, was used to amplify TCRbeta CDR3 regions from genomic DNA. Per the source publication's procedure: Nucleated cell counts per sample were estimated from amplification of reference gene primers within the assay. To quantify the absolute abundance of each unique TCRbeta CDR3 rearrangement, sequence reads were collapsed and filtered. For each sample, productive Simpson clonality was calculated by taking the square root of Simpson's diversity index across productive rearrangements. Entries here come from immuneACCESS through TCRdb and include only in-frame sequences with V and J called. Some clones fail to appear in such tables; in the studies checked, an unresolved V gene covers under half of the shortfall, and the cause of the remainder is unknown. D and trimming were read from the DNA, whereas the V and J calls and clone size are those reported in that table. The sample includes 380,000 or so clones, with about 80% observed a single time. The top ten hold about 1.2% of the sample.

Study-wide conclusions, independent of this receptor: Clinical and demographic metadata were provided uncurated, with the amount varying by source and participant.

On this clone itself: This receptor's antigen is unknown. Base qualities are missing; no much larger clone stands one base away.

The sequencing input was peripheral blood. This clonotype was obtained from a human donor with acute or convalescent COVID-19. The donor label of this sample is uncertain.

The CDR3 here reads CASRSQGNTEAFF. The nucleotide sequence reads as follows: TGTGCCAGCAGGAGTCAGGGAAACACTGAAGCTTTCTTT. Recombination connected TRBV6-4 to TRBJ1-1, and possibly TRBD1, on 5 matching bases. Per the germline V gene, MRHNA is the CDR1 and SNTAGT is the CDR2. V is reduced by 6 bases and J by 2 bases, leaving a spacing of 10 bases between them. The CDR3 holds 13 amino acids from the cysteine to the phenylalanine. The DNA shown is the 39-base CDR3, in frame from base 1.